The present T cell receptor (beta chain) was sequenced within a study of shared clonotypes between healthy human individuals. Study outcomes and limitations: The sole specimen, blood, was sampled, and tissue repertoires likely differ. Among a few donors, roughly 5% of naive CD4 clonotypes were found in common.

Genomic DNA (from each subset) was split evenly across several immunoSEQ plates. TCRdb's copy holds only in-frame clones and misses some; the assay was immunoSEQ multiplex PCR. This sample has 600,000 to 750,000 clones, with 72% found just once. Per the germline V gene, CDR1 is SGHNT and CDR2 is YYREEE (reference sequence). The J segment lost 2 bases and the V segment lost 3 bases, leaving 4 bases of the junction unmatched. The CDR3 is 15 residues long. The count of this clone is one. Its specificity is unknown. This TCR came from a woman aged 25 to 39 in good health. The V and J genes are TRBV5-4 and TRBJ1-4, with 7 bases identical to TRBD1. Material for sequencing was memory CD4+ T cells sorted from blood. Subset noted: CD45RA-negative fraction. The CDR3 region is CASSSKQGTNEKLFF. The CDR3 coding sequence is TGTGCCAGCAGCTCGAAACAGGGGACTAATGAAAAACTGTTTTTT.